Listed below are T cell receptor beta chains from one sample, sequenced in a study of OX40 agonist ivuxolimab in advanced cancers. Profiled with immunoSEQ multiplex PCR; TCRdb holds only in-frame clones, not every one. The sample yields approximately 66,000 clones, 75% to 90% seen once. The material sequenced was CD4+ or CD8+ T cells sorted from blood, taken in a trial of the OX40 agonist ivuxolimab. The receptors were gathered from an adult with an advanced solid tumor such as melanoma, head and neck, liver or kidney cancer. Each CDR3 is given with its conserved first and last residue. Fields, in order: CDR3 DNA, CDR3 protein, V gene, J gene, clone size, D gene. The D gene is left open where the match is weak. The listing skips clone size in some rows; elsewhere it reads once, few, many or a size class.

TGTGCCAGCAGCTTGAACAGGCTCCTGGGCAATGAGCAGTTCTTC	CASSLNRLLGNEQFF	TRBV5-6	TRBJ2-1	.	.
TGTGCCAGCAGCCCCCCCGGGACAGGGTCCTACAATGAGCAGTTCTTC	CASSPPGTGSYNEQFF	TRBV5-6	TRBJ2-1	.	TRBD1
TGTGCCAGCAGCCGGGTGCGGGGGCCAACTAATGAAAAACTGTTTTTT	CASSRVRGPTNEKLFF	TRBV2	TRBJ1-4	few	.
TGTGCCAGCAGCAACCCTGTTTCCGGGGAGCTGTTTTTT	CASSNPVSGELFF	TRBV5-5	TRBJ2-2	.	.
TGTGCCAGCAGCTCTGACAGGGGAGATACGCAGTATTTT	CASSSDRGDTQYF	TRBV11-2	TRBJ2-3	.	TRBD1
TGTGCCAGCAGCTTAGGTAGCGGGACAGAGACCCAGTACTTC	CASSLGSGTETQYF	TRBV7-2	TRBJ2-5	few	TRBD2
TGTGCCAGCAGTTTATACGGGGGGCGGGTGGCGAACACTGAAGCTTTCTTT	CASSLYGGRVANTEAFF	TRBV28	TRBJ1-1	.	.
TGTGCCACCCTAGACAGGTTTTCACCCCTCCACTTT	CATLDRFSPLHF	TRBV28	TRBJ1-6	.	.
TGTGCCAGCAGCTCACAGGGGGCAAACACTGAAGCTTTCTTT	CASSSQGANTEAFF	TRBV7-3	TRBJ1-1	.	TRBD1
TGTGCCAGTAGTATCTCTGCGGACATCTACGAGCAGTACTTC	CASSISADIYEQYF	TRBV19	TRBJ2-7	.	.
TGTGCCAGCTCACCTGACAGAAATCGGCCCCAGCATTTT	CASSPDRNRPQHF	TRBV18	TRBJ1-5	.	.
TGTGCCAGCAGCTTGGGGAGGCGGCCTGAAGCTTTCTTT	CASSLGRRPEAFF	TRBV5-4	TRBJ1-1	.	.
TGTGCCAGCAGTCCCGGACTAGCGTATCAAGAGACCCAGTACTTC	CASSPGLAYQETQYF	TRBV6-6	TRBJ2-5	.	TRBD2
TGTGCCACCAGCAGAGATAGAGGGGCGGGACAAAGAAACACCATATATTTT	CATSRDRGAGQRNTIYF	TRBV15	TRBJ1-3	.	.
TGTGCCAGCAGTTTAACCTTTAAGGATAGGGACACTGAAGCTTTCTTT	CASSLTFKDRDTEAFF	TRBV27	TRBJ1-1	.	.
TGTGCCAGCAGCTCCGGGACAGGGGGCGGGAAAGGCACAGATACGCAGTATTTT	CASSSGTGGGKGTDTQYF	TRBV7-3	TRBJ2-3	.	TRBD1
TGTGCCAGCAGCTTAGCGGGGACACCGACCCTCCACTTT	CASSLAGTPTLHF	TRBV7-2	TRBJ1-6	.	.
TGTGCCAGCAGCTTGGGTAACTCGGTCGGTGAAAAACTGTTTTTT	CASSLGNSVGEKLFF	TRBV5-4	TRBJ1-4	.	.
TGTGCCTGGAGTTCTCAGAGCTGGAATTCACCCCTCCACTTT	CAWSSQSWNSPLHF	TRBV30	TRBJ1-6	.	.
TGTGCCAGCAGCTTGGTAGGGAGACCGTACCAAGAGACCCAGTACTTC	CASSLVGRPYQETQYF	TRBV5-6	TRBJ2-5	once	.
TGTGCCAGTAGTATGGACTCTCTGAGATATGGCTACACCTTC	CASSMDSLRYGYTF	TRBV19	TRBJ1-2	.	.
TGTGCCAGCATTTCCCAGACAGATACGCAGTATTTT	CASISQTDTQYF	TRBV6-8	TRBJ2-3	.	.
TGTGCCAGCAGCCTAAGGACTAGCGGGGGGGCCGTTTACGAGCAGTACTTC	CASSLRTSGGAVYEQYF	TRBV7-2	TRBJ2-7	.	TRBD2
TGTGCCAGCAGGCCCAGGGGGGAAGAGGGCTACACCTTC	CASRPRGEEGYTF	TRBV7-2	TRBJ1-2	.	TRBD1
TGCGCCAGCAGTGATGGGGGGGAAGGGGGCTACACCTTC	CASSDGGEGGYTF	TRBV10-2	TRBJ1-2	.	.
TGTGCCAGCAGTAGCTGGGACGGTCGAGGGGATGGCTACACCTTC	CASSSWDGRGDGYTF	TRBV28	TRBJ1-2	.	.
TGTGCCAGCAGTTACTCCCCGACAGGGGAAGTTTCACCCCTCCACTTT	CASSYSPTGEVSPLHF	TRBV6-5	TRBJ1-6	.	TRBD1
TGTGCCAGCAGTGTAATGGGGGACACCGGGGAGCTGTTTTTT	CASSVMGDTGELFF	TRBV2	TRBJ2-2	.	.
TGTGCCAGCAGCTTTACAGGGGACCAGCCCCAGCATTTT	CASSFTGDQPQHF	TRBV7-4	TRBJ1-5	.	TRBD1
TGTGCCAGCAGTTTACACGGAGTGAACACTGAAGCTTTCTTT	CASSLHGVNTEAFF	TRBV27	TRBJ1-1	.	.
TGCGCCAGCAGTCAAGGCGGAGAGACCCAGTACTTC	CASSQGGETQYF	TRBV23-1	TRBJ2-5	.	.
TGTGCCAGCAGACTAGATAGGACAGATACGCAGTATTTT	CASRLDRTDTQYF	TRBV6-6	TRBJ2-3	.	.